This TCR beta chain was observed in a study of OX40 agonist ivuxolimab in advanced cancers. Study context: Patients received ivuxolimab, an agonistic anti-OX40 (CD134) antibody. Patients achieving partial responses numbered three: one hepatocellular carcinoma case and two cutaneous melanoma cases.

Patients were ineligible given autoimmune disease history or systemic immunosuppression. Some clones are missing from TCRdb's copy, which holds only in-frame ones; the method was immunoSEQ multiplex PCR. Of 9,500 to 15,000 clones in the sample, about 81% were seen once. Study results and limitations: In CD8+ T cells, expanded clones were on average more numerous than in CD4+.

Comment on this clone: Its target is not known.

Germline-derived CDR1 and CDR2 are MNHEY and SMNVEV (reference sequence). J was trimmed by 2 bases and V by 4 bases; bases with no gene match: 3. This CDR3 is 14 amino acids long. This chain joins TRBV27 and TRBJ1-1, with TRBD1 matching over 8 bases. This sample comprised CD4+ or CD8+ T cells sorted from blood, obtained in a trial of the OX40 agonist ivuxolimab. The clonotype was recovered from an adult with an advanced solid tumor such as melanoma, head and neck, liver or kidney cancer. The CDR3 protein is CASSWTGTNTEAFF. The CDR3 DNA is TGTGCCAGCAGTTGGACAGGGACCAACACTGAAGCTTTCTTT.